In this sample, the clone carrying this T cell receptor (beta chain) turned up once. Antigen: not known. The assay, immunoSEQ v3.0, was run at survey level. A target of 40,000-50,000 T-cell genomes per sample was set for sequencing. Generated by immunoSEQ multiplex PCR, the TCRdb table keeps only in-frame clones and is missing some. The sample lists some 30,000 clones, almost 95% occurring once. This specimen comes from a study of long-term antiretroviral therapy in people with HIV. The V gene's germline CDR1 is GTSNPN and CDR2 SVGIG (reference sequence). After removal of 2 bases from V and 7 bases from J, the junction contained 9 bases not matched to a gene. This CDR3 spans 15 amino acids. General study results and limits: Regardless of time point, clones expanded before ART dominated the repertoire. Viral resistance, ART adherence and therapy changes all lacked available data. Diversity went up after ART and still fell short of transplant donor controls.

Sequences were derived from unsorted PBMCs, sampled about 7.2 years after starting antiretroviral therapy. This TCR derives from a man between 45 and 60 years old with HIV. This chain uses TRBV30 with TRBJ2-1; 9 positions agree with TRBD1. The CDR3: CAWSSSTGGWNEQFF. The CDR3 coding sequence is TGTGCCTGGAGTTCTTCGACAGGGGGTTGGAATGAGCAGTTCTTC.